Listed here are 19 T cell receptor beta chains from one sample, sequenced in a study of patients and donors after allogeneic stem cell transplantation. TCRdb re-derived calls from the RT-PCR reads in MiXCR, one entry per CDR3 protein. Altogether approximately 170,000 distinct CDR3 sequences are present, more than 20% being singletons, with the ten largest covering about 24%. Sequencing used blood, either unsorted or a sorted T cell fraction (not recorded which). The receptors stem from a human donor who was either an allogeneic HSCT recipient or a stem cell or donor lymphocyte infusion donor (not recorded which). It is not recorded whose cells these are; they may come from a transplant donor.

As concerns this clonotype: At one end the junction does not follow the germline gene, possibly because of a read error. The gene calls are TRBV30 and TRBJ1-3; D not certain. The CDR3 spans 14 residues. CDR1 is GTSNPN, CDR2 SVGIG, per germline (reference sequence). The CDR3 DNA reads as TGTGCCCGGAGAAAAGATATCTCTGGAAACACCATATATTTT. This sequence encodes CARRKDISGNTIYF.

The chain combines TRBV20-1 with TRBJ1-1; D remains unclear. The germline V gene encodes CDR1 DFQATT and CDR2 SNEGSKA (reference sequence). With 1 base removed from V and 3 bases from J, the gap between germline ends came to 12 bases. CDR3 size: 14 residues. CDR3 bases: TGCAGTGCTAGAGTTCTTGGGAGGGACACTGAAGCTTTCTTT. Translation gives CSARVLGRDTEAFF.

The chain uses TRBV3-1 and TRBJ2-1; the match to TRBD2 covers 14 bases. V lost 3 bases, J lost 8 bases, and 3 bases stayed unmatched. The CDR3 is 15 amino acids. Germline V CDR1 and CDR2: LGHDT, YNNKEL (reference sequence). The CDR3 nucleotides are TGTGCCAGCAGCCACGGGACTAGCGGGAGCTATGAGCAGTTCTTC. This encodes CASSHGTSGSYEQFF.

The table lists this clonotype with a few counts. The J gene is TRBJ2-7, the V gene TRBV6-5; no definite D call. V was pared by 0 bases and J by 3 bases, with 6 bases between. This CDR3 comprises 13 residues. CDR1 and CDR2 from the germline V gene are MNHEY and SVGAGI. Here the CDR3 DNA reads TGTGCCAGCAGTTACTCGTACAGCTACGAGCAGTACTTC. Residues: CASSYSYSYEQYF.

About this clonotype: At one end, the junction sequence differs from germline, possibly due to a read error. The rearrangement uses TRBV20-1 and TRBJ1-5; D gene ambiguous. The length of the CDR3 is 15 residues. Germline V gene sequence: CDR1 DFQATT, CDR2 SNEGSKA (reference sequence). For the CDR3, the DNA is TGCAGTGCTACCCTGACCCGCAACCTCAATCAGCCCCATCATTTT. Its protein is CSATLTRNLNQPHHF.

The V call is TRBV12-3 or TRBV12-4, the J call TRBJ2-1; no definite D call. The CDR3 has 11 amino acids. V gave up 7 bases and J gave up 5 bases, with 6 bases separating them. CDR3 bases: TGTGCCAGCACCTGGAACAATGAGCAGTTCTTC. It codes for CASTWNNEQFF.

This clonotype showed up just a few times. This rearrangement joins TRBV19 to TRBJ1-5; a possible D gene is TRBD1 (5 bases). The CDR3 is made up of 16 amino acids. Trimming removed 4 bases from V and 2 bases from J, with 15 bases in between. CDR1 LNHDA and CDR2 SQIVND come from the germline V gene (reference sequence). The CDR3 loop is CASSTPGLGGNQPQHF. As DNA, the CDR3 is TGTGCCAGTAGTACTCCGGGACTTGGGGGCAATCAGCCCCAGCATTTT. The full variable domain, in which reference TRBV19 and TRBJ1-5 provide the parts outside the CDR3, is DGGITQSPKYLFRKEGQNVTLSCEQNLNHDAMYWYRQDPGQGLRLIYYSQIVNDFQKGDIAEGYSVSREKKESFPLTVTSAQKNPTAFYLCASSTPGLGGNQPQHFGDGTRLSIL.

The gene calls are TRBV7-8 and TRBJ2-1; TRBD1 matches 7 bases. The junction had 8 bases not matched to a gene; V was cut back by 6 bases and J by 3 bases. Germline lookup yields CDR1 SGHVS and CDR2 FQNEAQ. The CDR3 is 15 amino acids. This chain's CDR3 is CASSSDRAGYNEQFF. DNA of the CDR3: TGTGCCAGCAGTTCAGACAGGGCCGGCTACAATGAGCAGTTCTTC.

The table lists this clonotype with many counts. The J gene is TRBJ1-1, the V gene TRBV10-3; D is unresolved. Trimming shortened V by 4 bases and J by 4 bases, and 10 bases separated the two germline ends. The CDR3 sequence is 13 residues long. In germline, CDR1 is ENHRY, CDR2 SYGVKD. CDR3 coding DNA: TGTGCCATCAGTGGAGGGTCCGGCACTGAAGCTTTCTTT. Amino acids: CAISGGSGTEAFF.

This clonotype was counted only a few times. The chain has TRBV6-2 or TRBV6-3 and TRBJ2-5; D is unresolved. V lost 1 base and J 9 bases, leaving 9 bases between the germline ends. CDR1 MNHEY and CDR2 SVGEGT come from the germline V gene. CDR3 size: 12 residues. In DNA form, the CDR3 reads TGTGCCAGCAGTTACTACAGCTCAGCCCAGTACTTC. Its protein is CASSYYSSAQYF.

This clonotype came up many times. The CDR3 reads CASSAAYRDGYTF. The CDR3 DNA sequence: TGTGCCAGCAGCGCAGCCTACAGGGACGGCTACACCTTC. This rearrangement joins TRBV9 to TRBJ1-2; D might be TRBD1 (6 bases). The CDR3 length is 13 residues. The germline V gene encodes CDR1 SGDLS and CDR2 YYNGEE. V lost 3 bases and J lost 8, with 14 bases in between.

The chain combines TRBV25-1 with TRBJ2-2; tentatively, D is TRBD2 (6 bases). Germline CDR1 and CDR2: MGHDK and SYGVNS. This CDR3 region has 16 residues. The V end lost 4 bases, the J end lost 7 bases, and 19 bases lay between the germline ends. CDR3 amino acids: CASSGSRDSSGGELFF. CDR3 nucleotide sequence: TGTGCCAGCAGTGGGTCCCGGGACTCCTCCGGCGGGGAGCTGTTTTTT.

This clonotype has just a few counts. V and J are TRBV18 and TRBJ1-1; 7 bases are shared with TRBD1. The V segment lost 1 base and the J segment 1 base; nucleotides outside the gene matches: 3. This CDR3 comprises 15 residues. Germline assignment: CDR1 KGHSH and CDR2 LQKENI. CDR3 DNA sequence: TGTGCCAGCTCACCACAGGGGGCCGCGAACACTGAAGCTTTCTTT. Its translation: CASSPQGAANTEAFF.

The rearrangement joins TRBV12-3 or TRBV12-4 to TRBJ2-3; D unresolved. The V gene lost 5 bases and the J gene lost 4 bases, with 16 bases spanning the gap. The CDR3 consists of 15 residues. The CDR3 reads CASSAISGPPDTQYF. CDR3 in DNA: TGTGCCAGCAGTGCCATCAGTGGGCCCCCAGATACGCAGTATTTT.

V gene TRBV6-1 combines with J gene TRBJ2-3; D remains unclear. The CDR3 extends over 15 amino acids. V lost 6 bases, J lost 0 bases, and 13 bases lay in between. Germline V gene sequence: CDR1 MNHNS, CDR2 SASEGT. The CDR3 sequence: CASRKTAGSTDTQYF. CDR3 coding DNA: TGTGCCAGCAGGAAAACCGCCGGGAGCACAGATACGCAGTATTTT.

This clonotype was detected a few times. The CDR3 loop is CASIPYEQYF. CDR3 nucleotides: TGTGCCAGCATCCCGTACGAGCAGTACTTC. This rearrangement joins TRBV6-5 to TRBJ2-7; D unclear. CDR3 length: 10 residues. V gave up 7 bases and J gave up 4 bases, with 5 bases separating them. Germline V gives CDR1 MNHEY, CDR2 SVGAGI.

The J gene is TRBJ1-2, the V gene TRBV4-1; 9 bases are a match to TRBD1. CDR1 and CDR2 (germline): MGHRA, YSYEKL. The CDR3 extends over 15 amino acids. V shed 6 bases and J 5 bases; nucleotides not matched to a gene: 10. CDR3 residues: CASSFRDRDSYGYTF. CDR3 nucleotide sequence: TGCGCCAGCAGTTTCCGGGACAGGGATTCATATGGCTACACCTTC.

The chain employs TRBV19 and TRBJ1-1, with D uncertain. The CDR3 spans 13 residues. Germline values: CDR1 LNHDA, CDR2 SQIVND (reference sequence). V lost 6 bases to trimming and J lost 4 bases, with 12 bases between them. CDR3 nucleotide sequence: TGTGCCAGTAGCACCACTAGAAGCACTGAAGCTTTCTTT. Translated, it gives CASSTTRSTEAFF.

The chain uses TRBV19 and TRBJ1-2; a possible D gene is TRBD1 (6 bases). The V gene lost 9 bases and the J gene lost 7 bases, with 18 bases spanning the gap. The germline V gene has CDR1 LNHDA and CDR2 SQIVND (reference sequence). There are 13 residues in the CDR3. The CDR3 region has the DNA TGTGCCAGCACCACAGGGTACCCCAGTGGCTACACCTTC. Its protein is CASTTGYPSGYTF.